This T cell receptor (beta chain) was sequenced during a study of T cells in narcolepsy. This CDR3 has 15 residues. Germline V gives CDR1 SGHRS, CDR2 YFSETQ. Trimming took off 7 bases at V and 3 bases at J, with 16 bases between the two ends. TCRdb's copy holds only in-frame clones and misses some; the assay was immunoSEQ multiplex PCR. The data show under 40,000 clones, with over 80% seen just once and 0.55% to 0.8% held by the top ten. The chain is built from TRBV5-1 and TRBJ1-4; a weak D match, TRBD1 (6 bases). Sequencing input: memory (CD45RA-) CD4+ T cells from blood. This TCR was recovered from a human donor in good health. The CDR3 coding sequence is TGCGCCAGCCGATTGCGACAGGATTCTAATGAAAAACTGTTTTTT. Residues: CASRLRQDSNEKLFF.